The T cell receptor beta chain described here comes from a study of OX40 agonist ivuxolimab in advanced cancers. Background on the study: Allowance was made for prior anti-PD-1, anti-PD-L1 or anti-CTLA-4 therapy, and roughly 39% had some.

In the case of this clone: Its target is unknown.

Sequencing used immunoSEQ multiplex PCR; TCRdb keeps in-frame clones, though not all of them. The data show tens of thousands of clones, about nine tenths seen once. The CDR3 totals 14 residues. Germline V CDR1 and CDR2: MDHEN, SYDVKM. J was trimmed by 1 base and V by 10 bases; bases with no gene match: 5. Study findings and constraints: Among some nonresponders, normalized T-cell clonal expansion was also low.

Autoimmune disease history or systemic immunosuppression was exclusionary. The clonotype originates from an adult with an advanced solid tumor such as melanoma, head and neck, liver or kidney cancer. The sample in question was CD4+ or CD8+ T cells sorted from blood, obtained in a trial of the OX40 agonist ivuxolimab. V usage is TRBV28 and J usage is TRBJ2-1, with 9 bases aligning to TRBD2. CDR3 sequence reads: CATNSGRSYNEQFF. The CDR3 DNA follows: TGTGCCACAAATAGCGGGAGATCCTACAATGAGCAGTTCTTC.